Presented here are 27 T cell receptor beta chains from one specimen sequenced in a study of T cells in Graves' hyperthyroidism and ophthalmopathy. TCR beta CDR3 regions were amplified from RNA. Carried out on the TCR CDR3, a first-round RT-PCR used the HTBI primer set. MiXCR was run by TCRdb on the multiplex PCR reads, yielding one entry per CDR3 protein. The table lists approximately 600,000 distinct CDR3 sequences, around 15% of them singletons, with approximately 3.9% in the top ten. The sample comprised blood. These receptors were obtained from a woman aged 25 to 39 with Graves' hyperthyroidism.

In this sample, this clonotype turned up many times. The genes are TRBV28 and TRBJ2-1; 8 bases are a match to TRBD1. Germline loops: CDR1 MDHEN, CDR2 SYDVKM. The CDR3 is made up of 15 amino acids. J gave up 7 bases and V 6 bases, and 11 bases lay outside the gene matches. The CDR3, as DNA: TGTGCCAGCAGCAATCTCCGGGACAGGAGGAATGAGCAGTTCTTC. Amino acids: CASSNLRDRRNEQFF.

This clonotype was detected ten times or more. This sequence joins TRBV7-3 and TRBJ2-7; tentative D call: TRBD1 (5 bases). The CDR3 runs to 15 residues. V lost 8 bases and J lost 3, with 20 bases in between. Germline V lookup: CDR1 SGHTA, CDR2 FQGTGA. CDR3 residues: CASPLPSGNDYEQYF. The CDR3 nucleotides read TGTGCCAGCCCTCTCCCCTCAGGGAACGACTACGAGCAGTACTTC.

This clonotype was counted ten times or more. The CDR3: CASSHKKGGLSYEQYF. CDR3 DNA: TGTGCCAGCAGCCACAAGAAGGGAGGGCTCAGTTACGAGCAGTACTTC. V gene TRBV3-1 combines with J gene TRBJ2-7; TRBD2 matches at 7 bases. Germline V gene lookup returns CDR1 LGHDT and CDR2 YNNKEL (reference sequence). The J segment lost 4 bases and the V segment lost 3 bases, leaving 12 bases of the junction unmatched. The CDR3 loop spans 16 amino acids.

The genes are TRBV18 and TRBJ2-5; no clear D gene. CDR3 length: 13 residues. The ends were cut back, 6 bases at V and 1 base at J, with 9 bases in the middle. Germline-derived CDR1 and CDR2 are KGHSH and LQKENI. DNA of the CDR3: TGTGCCAGCTCCCAAAACTCCCAAGAGACCCAGTACTTC. This translates into CASSQNSQETQYF.

CDR3 in DNA: TGTGCCAGCAGTTTCGGTATCCCGGGACTAGCGGGAGGTATAGATACGCAGTATTTT. It specifies CASSFGIPGLAGGIDTQYF. This rearrangement joins TRBV27 to TRBJ2-3, with 15 bases that match TRBD2. Germline CDR1 and CDR2: MNHEY and SMNVEV (reference sequence). The J segment lost 5 bases and the V segment lost 3 bases, leaving 12 bases of the junction unmatched. CDR3 length: 19 residues.

This clonotype was recorded at least ten times. The gene calls are TRBV29-1 and TRBJ2-7; 8 bases align to TRBD2. Looked up from germline, CDR1 is SQVTM and CDR2 is ANQGSEA. With 4 bases clipped from V and 4 bases from J, the junction kept 6 bases outside the gene matches. The CDR3 sequence is 13 residues long. DNA for the CDR3: TGCAGCGTTGTTATAGCGGGAACTTACGAGCAGTACTTC. Amino acid sequence: CSVVIAGTYEQYF.

A note on this clonotype: The CDR3 does not close with the conserved phenylalanine or tryptophan, likely indicating a read error. The limits of the CDR3 on the DNA are not certain, so only TCRdb's listed CDR3 is given. V is TRBV7-2 and J is TRBJ2-7; no check of the table's D call, TRBD2, against the DNA was made. The length of the CDR3 is 9 amino acids, counting both ends. Germline V CDR1 and CDR2: SGHTA, FQGNSA. CDR3 sequence reads: CASSLMVAG.

This clonotype has ten or more counts. V is TRBV6-1 and J is TRBJ2-7; 11 bases match TRBD2. The CDR3 contains 15 residues. Germline CDR1 MNHNS, CDR2 SASEGT. V was clipped by 6 bases and J by 0 bases; unmatched bases: 4. The CDR3 nucleotides read TGTGCCAGCAGGATCCTAGCGGGAGGCTCCTACGAGCAGTACTTC. Its translation is CASRILAGGSYEQYF.

The chain has TRBV18 and TRBJ2-1; D uncertain. Trimming pared 6 bases from V and 5 bases from J, leaving 17 bases between. From germline, CDR1 is KGHSH and CDR2 LQKENI. The CDR3 sequence is 15 residues long. CDR3 loop: CASSPSRTPNNEQFF. In nucleotides, the CDR3 is TGTGCCAGCTCTCCGTCGCGGACGCCGAACAATGAGCAGTTCTTC.

This clonotype was seen at least ten times. The chain links TRBV6-5 to TRBJ2-7; D is possibly TRBD1 (5 bases). The V end lost 0 bases, the J end lost 0 bases, and 6 bases lay between the germline ends. In germline, CDR1 is MNHEY, CDR2 SVGAGI. The CDR3 totals 14 residues. This CDR3 is CASSYSRDSYEQYF. The CDR3 DNA reads TGTGCCAGCAGTTACTCCAGGGACTCCTACGAGCAGTACTTC.

V is TRBV11-2 and J is TRBJ2-7; TRBD1 matches at 7 bases. The V gene end was trimmed by 3 bases and the J gene end by 0 bases; junction bases not matched to a gene: 5. From germline, CDR1 is SGHAT and CDR2 FQNNGV. The CDR3 sequence is 15 residues long. DNA for the CDR3: TGTGCCAGCAGCTTGGGGACAGCATTCTCCTACGAGCAGTACTTC. It translates to CASSLGTAFSYEQYF.

This clonotype showed up many times. The chain employs TRBV20-1 and TRBJ1-1, with 9 positions matching TRBD1. The length of the CDR3 is 15 residues. Germline CDR1 DFQATT, CDR2 SNEGSKA (reference sequence). Trimming took 0 bases from V and 1 from J; bases not matched to a gene: 3. Written as DNA, the CDR3 is TGCAGTGCTAGAGAGGGGACAGGGCAGAACACTGAAGCTTTCTTT. This gives the protein CSAREGTGQNTEAFF.

In its sample, this clonotype was seen many times. This chain's CDR3 is CASSLIAANYGYTF. The CDR3 nucleotides are TGTGCCAGCAGCTTAATAGCAGCGAACTATGGCTACACCTTC. The V call is TRBV11-2, the J call TRBJ1-2; D is unclear. CDR3 size: 14 residues. V was cut by 2 bases and J by 2 bases, with 9 bases left in between. CDR1 and CDR2 from the germline V gene are SGHAT and FQNNGV.

In this sample, this clonotype turned up many times. The chain employs TRBV5-5 and TRBJ2-7; TRBD2 might be the D (5 bases). The CDR3 consists of 14 residues. The germline V gene has CDR1 SGHKS and CDR2 YYEKEE (reference sequence). V lost 1 base, J lost 3 bases, and 11 bases lay in between. The CDR3, as DNA: TGTGCCAGCAGCTTGCAGTCGGGAATCTACGAGCAGTACTTC. This sequence encodes CASSLQSGIYEQYF.

This clonotype was recorded at least ten times. J is TRBJ2-7 and V is TRBV20-1; TRBD2 matches 12 bases. The germline V gene encodes CDR1 DFQATT and CDR2 SNEGSKA (reference sequence). The CDR3 sequence is 16 residues long. Trimming removed 3 bases from V and 0 bases from J; junction bases left unmatched: 6. As DNA, the CDR3 is TGCAGTGCTAGGGCTCGACTAGCGGGGGACTCCTACGAGCAGTACTTC. It encodes CSARARLAGDSYEQYF.

This clonotype was found many times. J is TRBJ2-7 and V is TRBV7-2, with D perhaps TRBD2 (5 bases). V was clipped by 1 base and J by 7 bases, with 20 bases between them. CDR1 and CDR2 (germline): SGHTA, FQGNSA. The CDR3 has 16 amino acids. The CDR3 loop reads CASSLVGLASSYEQYF. The CDR3 DNA is TGTGCCAGCAGCTTAGTAGGATTAGCGTCCTCTTATGAGCAGTACTTC.

This clonotype was detected only a few times. The gene calls are TRBV28 and TRBJ2-7, with 9 bases that match TRBD2. CDR3 length equals 15 residues. In germline, CDR1 is MDHEN, CDR2 SYDVKM. After removal of 4 bases from V and 2 bases from J, the junction contained 6 bases not matched to a gene. The CDR3 sequence is CASSYGLAIPYEQYF. CDR3 bases: TGTGCCAGCAGTTACGGACTAGCGATCCCCTACGAGCAGTACTTC. Using reference TRBV28 and TRBJ2-7 for the parts outside the CDR3, the full variable domain is DVKVTQSSRYLVKRTGEKVFLECVQDMDHENMFWYRQDPGLGLRLIYFSYDVKMKEKGDIPEGYSVSREKKERFSLILESASTNQTSMYLCASSYGLAIPYEQYFGPGTRLTVT.

V is TRBV30 and J is TRBJ1-6; 7 bases are a match to TRBD1. The CDR3 is 15 residues long. The germline V gene has CDR1 GTSNPN and CDR2 SVGIG (reference sequence). Trimming cost V 3 bases and J 4 bases; bases outside gene matches: 6. The chain's CDR3 is CAWRGQFLYNSPLHF. The CDR3 DNA reads TGTGCCTGGAGGGGACAGTTCCTTTATAATTCACCCCTCCACTTT.

This clonotype was seen at least ten times. The V call is TRBV18, the J call TRBJ2-7, with 9 bases matching TRBD1. The ends lost 4 bases at V and 6 bases at J; junction bases unmatched: 7. The CDR3 consists of 14 residues. CDR1 and CDR2 (germline): KGHSH, LQKENI. CDR3 sequence: CASSQAGTGIEQYF. CDR3 DNA sequence: TGTGCCAGCTCACAGGCCGGGACAGGGATCGAGCAGTACTTC.

This clonotype came up many times. The rearrangement links TRBV7-9 to TRBJ2-1; perhaps TRBD2 as D (6 bases). CDR1 SEHNR and CDR2 FQNEAQ come from the germline V gene (reference sequence). The CDR3 covers 16 residues. V was pared by 3 bases and J by 7 bases, with 19 bases between. The CDR3 sequence is CASSFFELAVGNEQFF. The CDR3 DNA follows: TGTGCCAGCAGCTTTTTTGAACTAGCAGTGGGGAATGAGCAGTTCTTC.

This clonotype has at least ten counts. The V and J genes are TRBV5-1 and TRBJ1-1, with a possible D match to TRBD1 (5 bases). This CDR3 contains 11 residues. Trimming left V 9 bases short and J 5 bases short, with 11 bases between. From germline, CDR1 is SGHRS and CDR2 YFSETQ. The CDR3 loop reads CATGSGTEAFF. The CDR3 nucleotides are TGCGCCACAGGGTCCGGGACTGAAGCTTTCTTT.

A remark on this clonotype: A junction boundary mismatches the germline segment, possibly from a read error. The chain carries TRBV5-1 and TRBJ2-7; 9 nucleotides match TRBD2. This CDR3 region has 17 residues. The V gene's germline CDR1 is SGHRS and CDR2 YFSETQ. The DNA of the CDR3 is TGCGCCAGCAGCTACGGGGGAGGAGCGGGAGGCCGCGACGAGCAGTGCTTC. Translating gives CASSYGGGAGGRDEQCF.

This clonotype was detected many times. The J gene is TRBJ2-7, the V gene TRBV7-9; D might be TRBD1 or TRBD2, each matching 6 bases. Germline CDR1 SEHNR, CDR2 FQNEAQ (reference sequence). Between the trimmed V and J ends, which lost 3 bases and 5 bases, there was a span of 14 bases. The CDR3 length is 14 residues. The CDR3 DNA reads TGTGCCAGCAGCTTTATGGAGGGGGGCCACGAGCAGTACTTC. This gives the protein CASSFMEGGHEQYF. The whole variable domain, remainder taken from reference TRBV7-9 and TRBJ2-7, is DTGVSQNPRHKITKRGQNVTFRCDPISEHNRLYWYRQTLGQGPEFLTYFQNEAQLEKSRLLSDRFSAERPKGSFSTLEIQRTEQGDSAMYLCASSFMEGGHEQYFGPGTRLTVT.

This clonotype was detected ten times or more. V usage is TRBV3-1 and J usage is TRBJ2-1; D call uncertain. The CDR3 contains 16 residues. CDR1 and CDR2 (germline): LGHDT, YNNKEL (reference sequence). V was clipped by 1 base and J by 1 base, with 11 bases between them. The CDR3 sequence is CASSQGRTISYNEQFF. In DNA form, the CDR3 reads TGTGCCAGCAGCCAAGGGCGGACGATTTCCTACAATGAGCAGTTCTTC.

This clonotype was counted ten times or more. The rearrangement joins TRBV29-1 to TRBJ1-4, with a tentative D call TRBD1 (5 bases). Trimming took off 6 bases at V and 7 bases at J, with 12 bases between the two ends. In germline, CDR1 is SQVTM, CDR2 ANQGSEA. The CDR3 has 12 amino acids. CDR3 sequence: CSVRWDAEKLFF. The CDR3 DNA is TGCAGCGTGCGTTGGGACGCTGAAAAACTGTTTTTT.

This clonotype was seen a few times. An end of the junction does not agree with germline; a read error may underlie this. V usage is TRBV29-1 and J usage is TRBJ2-5; D gene uncertain. Per the germline V gene, CDR1 is SQVTM and CDR2 is ANQGSEA. The CDR3 spans 12 residues. The CDR3 DNA sequence: TGCAGCGTGGAAGGGATCCAAGAGACCCAGTACTTC. The encoded protein is CSVEGIQETQYF.

This clonotype was seen at least ten times. The CDR3 sequence: CASSPRGGNTEAFF. The DNA for the CDR3 is TGTGCCAGCAGCCCCCGCGGAGGGAACACTGAAGCTTTCTTT. This chain uses TRBV14 with TRBJ1-1; no clear D gene. The CDR3 extends over 14 amino acids. Between the trimmed V and J ends, which lost 4 bases and 1 base, there was a span of 10 bases. From germline, CDR1 is SGHDN and CDR2 FVKESK.